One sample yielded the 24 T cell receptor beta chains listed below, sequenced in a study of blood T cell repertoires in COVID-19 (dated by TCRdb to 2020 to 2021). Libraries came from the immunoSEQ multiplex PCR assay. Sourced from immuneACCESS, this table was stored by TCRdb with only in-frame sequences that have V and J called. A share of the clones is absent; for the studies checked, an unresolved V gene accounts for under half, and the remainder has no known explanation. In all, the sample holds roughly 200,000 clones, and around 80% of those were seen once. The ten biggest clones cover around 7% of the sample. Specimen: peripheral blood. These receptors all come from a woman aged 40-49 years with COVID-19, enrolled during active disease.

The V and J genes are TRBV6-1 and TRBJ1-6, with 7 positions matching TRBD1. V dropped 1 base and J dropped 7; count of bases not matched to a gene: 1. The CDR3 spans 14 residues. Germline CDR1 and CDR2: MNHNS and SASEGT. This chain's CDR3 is CASSEVTGNSPLHF. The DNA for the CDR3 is TGTGCCAGCAGTGAAGTGACAGGGAATTCACCCCTCCACTTT.

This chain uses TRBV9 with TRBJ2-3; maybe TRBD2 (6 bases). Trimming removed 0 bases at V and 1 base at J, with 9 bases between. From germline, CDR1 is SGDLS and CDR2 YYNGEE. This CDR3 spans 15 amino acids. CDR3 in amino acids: CASSVAGTGTDTQYF. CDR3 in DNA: TGTGCCAGCAGCGTAGCCGGGACTGGCACAGATACGCAGTATTTT. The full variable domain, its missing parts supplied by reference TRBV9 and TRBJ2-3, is DSGVTQTPKHLITATGQRVTLRCSPRSGDLSVYWYQQSLDQGLQFLIQYYNGEERAKGNILERFSAQQFPDLHSELNLSSLELGDSALYFCASSVAGTGTDTQYFGPGTRLTVL.

CDR3 residues: CASSLDGTGTRYF. The CDR3 DNA is TGTGCCAGCAGTTTGGATGGGACAGGGACTCGGTACTTC. The chain joins TRBV27 to TRBJ2-7; TRBD1 matches 9 bases. Trimming took 3 bases from V and 12 from J; bases not matched to a gene: 9. Germline CDR1 MNHEY, CDR2 SMNVEV (reference sequence). This CDR3 spans 13 amino acids.

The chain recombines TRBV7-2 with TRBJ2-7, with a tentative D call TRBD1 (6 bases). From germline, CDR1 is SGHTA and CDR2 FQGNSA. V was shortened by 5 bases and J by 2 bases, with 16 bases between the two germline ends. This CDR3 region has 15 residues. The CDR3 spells CASSVYGQPTYEQYF. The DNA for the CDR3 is TGTGCCAGCAGCGTCTACGGACAGCCCACCTACGAGCAGTACTTC.

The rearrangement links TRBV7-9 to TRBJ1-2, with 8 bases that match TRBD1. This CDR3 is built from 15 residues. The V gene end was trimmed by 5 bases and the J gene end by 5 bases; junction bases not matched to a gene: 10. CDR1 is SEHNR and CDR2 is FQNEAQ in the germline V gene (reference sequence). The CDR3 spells CASSISRGLEYGYTF. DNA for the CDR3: TGTGCCAGCAGCATCTCCAGGGGGCTGGAATATGGCTACACCTTC.

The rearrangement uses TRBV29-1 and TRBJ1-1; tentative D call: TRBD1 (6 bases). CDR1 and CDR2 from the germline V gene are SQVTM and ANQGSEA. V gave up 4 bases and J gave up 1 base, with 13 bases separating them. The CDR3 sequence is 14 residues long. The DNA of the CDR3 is TGCAGCGTTGTTCTCCAGACAGGGAACACTGAAGCTTTCTTT. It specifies CSVVLQTGNTEAFF.

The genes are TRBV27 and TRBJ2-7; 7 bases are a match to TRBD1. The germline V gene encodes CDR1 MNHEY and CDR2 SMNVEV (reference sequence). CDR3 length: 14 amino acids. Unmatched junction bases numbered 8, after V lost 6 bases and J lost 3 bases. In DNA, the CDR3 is TGTGCCAGCAGACCCACACAGGGGATCTACGAGCAGTACTTC. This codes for CASRPTQGIYEQYF.

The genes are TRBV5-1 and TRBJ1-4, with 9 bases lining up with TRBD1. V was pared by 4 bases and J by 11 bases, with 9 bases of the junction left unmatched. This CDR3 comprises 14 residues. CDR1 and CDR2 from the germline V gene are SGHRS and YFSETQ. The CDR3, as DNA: TGCGCCAGCAGCAAGGACAGGGGCGCCGGGAAACTGTTTTTT. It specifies CASSKDRGAGKLFF.

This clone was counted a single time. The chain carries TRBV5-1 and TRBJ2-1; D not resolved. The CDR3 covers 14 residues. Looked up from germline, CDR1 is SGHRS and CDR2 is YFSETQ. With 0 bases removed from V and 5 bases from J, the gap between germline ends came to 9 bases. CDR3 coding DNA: TGCGCCAGCAGCTTGGACTCGGGTAACAATGAGCAGTTCTTC. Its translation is CASSLDSGNNEQFF.

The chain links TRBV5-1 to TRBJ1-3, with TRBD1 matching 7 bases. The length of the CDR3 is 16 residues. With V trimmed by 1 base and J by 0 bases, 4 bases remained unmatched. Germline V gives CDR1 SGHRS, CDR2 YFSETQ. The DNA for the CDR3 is TGCGCCAGCAGCTTGACGACAGGGCTCTCTGGAAACACCATATATTTT. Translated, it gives CASSLTTGLSGNTIYF.

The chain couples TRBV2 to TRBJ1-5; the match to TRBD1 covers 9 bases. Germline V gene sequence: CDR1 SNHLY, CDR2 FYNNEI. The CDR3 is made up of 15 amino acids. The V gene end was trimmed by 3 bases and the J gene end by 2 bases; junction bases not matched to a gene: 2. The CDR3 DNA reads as TGTGCCAGCAGTGACGACAGGGGGGGCAATCAGCCCCAGCATTTT. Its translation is CASSDDRGGNQPQHF.

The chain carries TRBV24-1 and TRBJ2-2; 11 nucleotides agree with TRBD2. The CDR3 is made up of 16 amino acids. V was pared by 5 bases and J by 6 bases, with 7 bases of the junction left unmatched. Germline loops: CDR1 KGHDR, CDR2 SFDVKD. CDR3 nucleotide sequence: TGTGCCACCAGTGTATCGCTAGCGGGAGGCCCCGGGGAGCTGTTTTTT. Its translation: CATSVSLAGGPGELFF.

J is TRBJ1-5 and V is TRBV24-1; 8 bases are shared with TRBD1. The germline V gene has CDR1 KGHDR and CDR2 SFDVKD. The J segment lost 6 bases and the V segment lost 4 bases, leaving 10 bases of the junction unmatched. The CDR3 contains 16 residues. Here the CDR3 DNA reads TGTGCCACCAGTGACTCCGACAGGGGAGGGTTTCAGCCCCAGCATTTT. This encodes CATSDSDRGGFQPQHF.

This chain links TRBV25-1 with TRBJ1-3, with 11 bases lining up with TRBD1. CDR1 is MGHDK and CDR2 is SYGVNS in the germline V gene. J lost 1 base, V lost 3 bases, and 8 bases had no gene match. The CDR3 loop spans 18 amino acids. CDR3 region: CASSETGTGGGSGNTIYF. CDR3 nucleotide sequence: TGTGCCAGCAGTGAGACCGGGACAGGGGGTGGATCTGGAAACACCATATATTTT.

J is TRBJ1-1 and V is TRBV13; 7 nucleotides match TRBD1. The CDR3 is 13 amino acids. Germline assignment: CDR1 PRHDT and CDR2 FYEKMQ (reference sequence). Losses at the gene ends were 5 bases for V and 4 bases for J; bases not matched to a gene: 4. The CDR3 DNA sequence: TGTGCCAGCAGCCCTACAGGGGCCACTGAAGCTTTCTTT. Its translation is CASSPTGATEAFF.

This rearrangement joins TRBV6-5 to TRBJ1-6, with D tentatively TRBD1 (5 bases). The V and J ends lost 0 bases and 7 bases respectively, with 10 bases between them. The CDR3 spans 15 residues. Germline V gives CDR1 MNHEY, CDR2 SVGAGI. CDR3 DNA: TGTGCCAGCAGTTACTCGAACCAGGGAAATTCACCCCTCCACTTT. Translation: CASSYSNQGNSPLHF.

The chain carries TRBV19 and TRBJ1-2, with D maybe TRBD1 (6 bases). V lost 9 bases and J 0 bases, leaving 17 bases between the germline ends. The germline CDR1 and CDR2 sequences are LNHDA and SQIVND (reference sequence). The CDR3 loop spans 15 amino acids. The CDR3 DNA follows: TGTGCCAGCGCCCCAGGGGCTAGCTCTAACTATGGCTACACCTTC. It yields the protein CASAPGASSNYGYTF.

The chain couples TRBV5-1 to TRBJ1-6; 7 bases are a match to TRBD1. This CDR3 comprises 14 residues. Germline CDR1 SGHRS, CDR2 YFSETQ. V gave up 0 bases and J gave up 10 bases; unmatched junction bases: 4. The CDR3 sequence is CASSLVTGDSPLHF. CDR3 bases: TGCGCCAGCAGCTTGGTTACAGGGGACTCACCCCTCCACTTT.

The CDR3 loop reads CASSTGTSGRGNIQYF. For the CDR3, the DNA is TGCGCCAGCAGCACCGGGACTAGCGGGAGGGGTAACATTCAGTACTTC. The V gene is TRBV5-1, the J gene TRBJ2-4, with 16 bases fitting TRBD2. V gave up 4 bases and J gave up 7 bases; unmatched junction bases: 5. From germline, CDR1 is SGHRS and CDR2 YFSETQ. The CDR3 consists of 16 residues.

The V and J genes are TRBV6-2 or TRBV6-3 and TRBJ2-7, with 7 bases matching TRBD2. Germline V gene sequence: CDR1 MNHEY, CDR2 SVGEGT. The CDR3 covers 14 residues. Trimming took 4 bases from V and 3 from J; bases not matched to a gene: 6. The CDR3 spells CASSLPSGIYEQYF. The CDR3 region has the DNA TGTGCCAGCAGTTTGCCTAGCGGTATCTACGAGCAGTACTTC.

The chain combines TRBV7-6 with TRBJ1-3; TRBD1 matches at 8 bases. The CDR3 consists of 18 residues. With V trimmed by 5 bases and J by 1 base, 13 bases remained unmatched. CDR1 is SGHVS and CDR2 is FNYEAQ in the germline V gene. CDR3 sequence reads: CASSARFTGGVSGNTIYF. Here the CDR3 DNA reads TGTGCCAGCAGCGCTCGGTTCACAGGGGGAGTTTCTGGAAACACCATATATTTT. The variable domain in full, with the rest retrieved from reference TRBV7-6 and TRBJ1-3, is GAGVSQSPRYKVTKRGQDVALRCDPISGHVSLYWYRQALGQGPEFLTYFNYEAQQDKSGLPNDRFSAERPEGSISTLTIQRTEQRDSAMYRCASSARFTGGVSGNTIYFGEGSWLTVV.

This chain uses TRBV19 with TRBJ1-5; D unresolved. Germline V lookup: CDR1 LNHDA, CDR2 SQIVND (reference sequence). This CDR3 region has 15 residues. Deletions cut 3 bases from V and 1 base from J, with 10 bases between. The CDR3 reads CASSMGLQSNQPQHF. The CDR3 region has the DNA TGTGCCAGTAGTATGGGCCTTCAAAGCAATCAGCCCCAGCATTTT.

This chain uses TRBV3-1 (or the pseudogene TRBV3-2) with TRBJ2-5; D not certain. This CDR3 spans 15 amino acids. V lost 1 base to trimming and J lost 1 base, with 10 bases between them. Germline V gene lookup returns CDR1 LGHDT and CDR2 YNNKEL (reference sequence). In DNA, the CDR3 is TGTGCCAGCAGCCAAGGAGGCCGGATCCAAGAGACCCAGTACTTC. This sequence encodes CASSQGGRIQETQYF.

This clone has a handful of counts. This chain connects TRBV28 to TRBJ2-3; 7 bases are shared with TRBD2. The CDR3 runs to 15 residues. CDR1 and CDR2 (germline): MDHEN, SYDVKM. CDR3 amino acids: CAGSGGRGRTDTQYF. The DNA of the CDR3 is TGTGCTGGCTCGGGGGGTAGAGGGAGGACAGATACGCAGTATTTT.